Below, 20 T cell receptor beta chains from the same sample are listed, as sequenced in a study of T cells after yellow fever vaccination (dated by TCRdb to the late 2010s). The label giving this sample's treatment or condition can be read as: live attenuated yellow fever vaccine strain. Library generation was performed with 5' RACE. These reads were obtained on an Illumina HiSeq 2500. The public reads were quality trimmed at Q25 with fastp and then assembled into clones with MiXCR by TCRdb, keeping productive beta chains. Each CDR3 protein appears once, grouped with its most common genes and DNA. The sample table contains 350,000 to 450,000 distinct CDR3 sequences; only one count was recorded for about 6% of them. The ten largest clones take up about 15% of the sample. Sequencing used PBMCs, obtained 5 days after the yellow fever booster vaccination. These receptors all come from a man under 40 who received the YFV17D yellow fever vaccine.

The V call is TRBV2, the J call TRBJ2-4; 8 positions agree with TRBD1. Per germline, CDR1 SNHLY and CDR2 FYNNEI. V was clipped by 5 bases and J by 5 bases; unmatched bases: 11. The CDR3 is 16 residues long. The CDR3 loop reads CASSRFRGPGENIQYF. CDR3 nucleotide sequence: TGTGCCAGCAGTAGATTCAGGGGGCCCGGGGAAAACATTCAGTACTTC.

Only a few counts were recorded for this clonotype. The chain recombines TRBV11-2 with TRBJ2-7; 9 bases map to TRBD1. CDR1 is SGHAT and CDR2 is FQNNGV in the germline V gene. V trimming: 4 bases; J trimming: 4 bases; junction bases outside the gene matches: 8. This CDR3 has 15 amino acids. CDR3 sequence reads: CASSSEQGAGYEQYF. In nucleotides, the CDR3 is TGTGCCAGCAGCTCAGAACAGGGGGCAGGGTACGAGCAGTACTTC. The full variable domain, rest sourced from reference TRBV11-2 and TRBJ2-7, is EAGVAQSPRYKIIEKRQSVAFWCNPISGHATLYWYQQILGQGPKLLIQFQNNGVVDDSQLPKDRFSAERLKGVDSTLKIQPAKLEDSAVYLCASSSEQGAGYEQYFGPGTRLTVT.

This clonotype was recorded many times. CDR3 DNA sequence: TGTGCCAGCAGTTACCAGGAGCGAGGCTCCTACAATGAGCAGTTCTTC. This sequence encodes CASSYQERGSYNEQFF. The chain uses TRBV6-5 and TRBJ2-1, with no clear D. The CDR3 has 16 amino acids. V lost 2 bases and J lost 0, with 11 bases in between. CDR1 is MNHEY, CDR2 SVGAGI, per germline.

The chain carries TRBV5-4 and TRBJ2-5; D gene uncertain. The germline V and J ends were trimmed by 9 bases and 5 bases, with 20 bases remaining between them. This CDR3 region has 14 residues. The germline V gene encodes CDR1 SGHNT and CDR2 YYREEE (reference sequence). CDR3 bases: TGTGCCACTCGCTCGGGTAGGAGTCAGGAGACCCAGTACTTC. This translates into CATRSGRSQETQYF.

This clonotype was seen ten or more times. V is TRBV11-1 and J is TRBJ2-1, with a weak D call TRBD2 (6 bases). Trimming took off 0 bases at V and 7 bases at J, with 22 bases between the two ends. The germline gives CDR1 SGHAT, CDR2 FQDESV (reference sequence). The length of the CDR3 is 18 residues. The CDR3 reads CASSLASLGGESGNEQFF. For the CDR3, the DNA is TGTGCCAGCAGCTTAGCGTCCCTTGGCGGGGAGTCAGGTAATGAGCAGTTCTTC.

This clonotype has a handful of counts. J is TRBJ1-5 and V is TRBV28, with D possibly matching TRBD1 (6 bases). CDR3 length: 14 residues. The V end lost 5 bases, the J end lost 5 bases, and 13 bases lay between the germline ends. Germline loops: CDR1 MDHEN, CDR2 SYDVKM. CDR3 coding DNA: TGTGCCAGCAGTCCCTACAGGGAGGATCAGCCCCAGCATTTT. As protein: CASSPYREDQPQHF.

The rearrangement links TRBV3-1 to TRBJ2-5, with D hard to call. In germline, CDR1 is LGHDT, CDR2 YNNKEL (reference sequence). The length of the CDR3 is 12 residues. The ends were cut back, 1 base at V and 9 bases at J, with 9 bases in the middle. CDR3 DNA sequence: TGTGCCAGCAGCCAAGCCCGGGTGGCCCAGTACTTC. It codes for CASSQARVAQYF.

The CDR3 region is CASSPLGRTTDTQYF. CDR3 coding DNA: TGTGCCAGCAGCCCCCTCGGGCGAACCACAGATACGCAGTATTTT. V gene TRBV5-4 combines with J gene TRBJ2-3; D remains ambiguous. The CDR3 runs to 15 residues. Trimming stripped 4 bases from V and 2 bases from J, with 14 bases between. Per germline, CDR1 SGHNT and CDR2 YYREEE (reference sequence).

This clonotype was found many times. The rearrangement links TRBV9 to TRBJ2-7; D uncertain. Per germline, CDR1 SGDLS and CDR2 YYNGEE. Trimming removed 0 bases from V and 2 bases from J, with 12 bases in between. This CDR3 contains 15 residues. CDR3 sequence: CASSVGQASTYEQYF. The CDR3 coding sequence is TGTGCCAGCAGCGTAGGGCAAGCTTCTACCTACGAGCAGTACTTC.

The chain is built from TRBV11-2 and TRBJ2-3; D ambiguous. Germline V gene data show CDR1 as SGHAT and CDR2 as FQNNGV. V lost 2 bases and J 7 bases, leaving 7 bases between the germline ends. The CDR3 sequence is 12 residues long. The CDR3 region has the DNA TGTGCCAGCAGCTTATCTGGGAATACGCAGTATTTT. This sequence encodes CASSLSGNTQYF.

This clonotype showed up many times. V and J are TRBV10-3 and TRBJ1-1; 7 bases are shared with TRBD1. The V gene's germline CDR1 is ENHRY and CDR2 SYGVKD. The CDR3 is 14 residues long. V trimming: 6 bases; J trimming: 1 base; junction bases outside the gene matches: 5. CDR3 coding DNA: TGTGCCATCAGAGTTACAGGGGAGAACACTGAAGCTTTCTTT. It encodes CAIRVTGENTEAFF.

This clonotype was counted many times. This chain connects TRBV5-1 to TRBJ2-7; no reliable D call. The CDR3 runs to 17 residues. Trimming pared 0 bases from V and 0 bases from J, leaving 16 bases between. Per germline, CDR1 SGHRS and CDR2 YFSETQ. The CDR3 region is CASSLAFLAASSYEQYF. The CDR3 DNA is TGCGCCAGCAGCTTGGCCTTCCTGGCGGCCAGCTCCTACGAGCAGTACTTC.

A note on this clonotype: A much larger clone differs from this one at a single base, so this may be a read error. V is TRBV29-1 and J is TRBJ2-5; the match to TRBD1 covers 7 bases. J lost 5 bases, V lost 4 bases, and 19 bases had no gene match. The CDR3 runs 17 residues. The V gene's germline CDR1 is SQVTM and CDR2 ANQGSEA. The CDR3 region is CSVGSSGWDSQEETQYF. Here the CDR3 DNA reads TGCAGCGTTGGTTCATCAGGGTGGGACAGTCAAGAGGAGACCCAGTACTTC. Using reference TRBV29-1 and TRBJ2-5 for the parts outside the CDR3, the full variable domain is SAVISQKPSRDICQRGTSLTIQCQVDSQVTMMFWYRQQPGQSLTLIATANQGSEATYESGFVIDKFPISRPNLTFSTLTVSNMSPEDSSIYLCSVGSSGWDSQEETQYFGPGTRLLVL.

The sample holds a few counts of this clonotype. CDR3 sequence reads: CASRARAGNTIYF. The CDR3 DNA follows: TGTGCCAGCAGGGCCAGGGCTGGAAACACCATATATTTT. This rearrangement joins TRBV12-3 or TRBV12-4 to TRBJ1-3; TRBD1 might be the D (5 bases). The CDR3 extends over 13 amino acids. V lost 6 bases, J lost 2 bases, and 8 bases lay in between.

This clonotype was seen a few times. V usage is TRBV30 and J usage is TRBJ2-1, with TRBD2 as a possible D gene (6 bases). The CDR3 covers 13 residues. V lost 3 bases, J lost 0 bases, and 6 bases lay in between. The germline V gene encodes CDR1 GTSNPN and CDR2 SVGIG (reference sequence). CDR3 sequence (DNA): TGTGCCTGGAGCGGGAGCTCCTACAATGAGCAGTTCTTC. Its protein product is CAWSGSSYNEQFF.

This clonotype was picked up a small number of times. The J gene is TRBJ1-1, the V gene TRBV10-3, with TRBD1 as a possible D gene (5 bases). Germline V gives CDR1 ENHRY, CDR2 SYGVKD. V was trimmed by 7 bases and J by 1 base, leaving 10 bases between them. The CDR3 extends over 13 amino acids. The CDR3 DNA reads as TGTGCCATCACAGGGAGTCCGAACACTGAAGCTTTCTTT. Translating it yields CAITGSPNTEAFF.

This clonotype was seen a few times. The rearrangement joins TRBV7-2 to TRBJ2-3; TRBD2 matches at 7 bases. This CDR3 is built from 15 residues. The ends lost 5 bases at V and 4 bases at J; junction bases unmatched: 9. Germline V gene sequence: CDR1 SGHTA, CDR2 FQGNSA. The CDR3 loop is CASSPPLTSSDTQYF. In DNA form, the CDR3 reads TGTGCCAGCAGCCCGCCCCTGACTAGCTCAGATACGCAGTATTTT.

This clonotype was detected many times. This chain links TRBV18 with TRBJ2-7, with D possibly TRBD1 on 6 matching bases. The germline V gene encodes CDR1 KGHSH and CDR2 LQKENI. Trimming took 8 bases from V and 3 from J, leaving 14 bases between them. The CDR3 has 13 amino acids. Written as DNA, the CDR3 is TGTGCCAGCGGAAGACAGGCCGACTACGAGCAGTACTTC. It translates to CASGRQADYEQYF.

This clonotype came up many times. The chain employs TRBV27 and TRBJ2-7, with 7 bases fitting TRBD1. Germline V gene lookup returns CDR1 MNHEY and CDR2 SMNVEV (reference sequence). This CDR3 has 14 residues. The trim removed 3 bases at V and 5 bases at J, leaving 7 bases unmatched. CDR3 DNA sequence: TGTGCCAGCAGTTTCGGACAGGTTGGAAACGAGCAGTACTTC. Encoded protein: CASSFGQVGNEQYF.

This clonotype was seen at least ten times. The rearrangement links TRBV6-1 to TRBJ1-5; TRBD1 aligns across 7 bases. The trim removed 5 bases at V and 2 bases at J, leaving 9 bases unmatched. This CDR3 is 16 amino acids long. The germline V gene encodes CDR1 MNHNS and CDR2 SASEGT. The CDR3 protein is CASSLFPGGGNQPQHF. CDR3 bases: TGTGCCAGCAGTCTCTTCCCAGGGGGAGGCAATCAGCCCCAGCATTTT.